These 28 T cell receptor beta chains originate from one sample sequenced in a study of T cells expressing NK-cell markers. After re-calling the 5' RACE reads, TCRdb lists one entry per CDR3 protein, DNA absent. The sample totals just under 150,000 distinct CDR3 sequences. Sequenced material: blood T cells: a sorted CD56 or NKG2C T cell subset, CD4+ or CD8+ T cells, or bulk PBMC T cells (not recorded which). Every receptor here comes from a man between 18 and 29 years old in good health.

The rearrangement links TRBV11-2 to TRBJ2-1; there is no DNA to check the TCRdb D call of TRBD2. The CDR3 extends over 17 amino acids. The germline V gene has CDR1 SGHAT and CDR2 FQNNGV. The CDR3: CASSSRSGREYNYEQFF.

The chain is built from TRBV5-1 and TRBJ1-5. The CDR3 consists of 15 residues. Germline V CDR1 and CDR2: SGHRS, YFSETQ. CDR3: CASSLAGDSNQPQHF.

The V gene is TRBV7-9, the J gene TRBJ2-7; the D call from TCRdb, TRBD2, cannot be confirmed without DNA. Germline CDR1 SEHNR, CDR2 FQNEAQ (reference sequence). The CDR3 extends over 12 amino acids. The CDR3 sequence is CASGRETYEQYF.

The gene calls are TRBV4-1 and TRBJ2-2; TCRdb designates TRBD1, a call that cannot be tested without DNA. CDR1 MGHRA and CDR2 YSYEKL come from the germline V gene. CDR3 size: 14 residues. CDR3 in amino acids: CASSHYRESGELFF.

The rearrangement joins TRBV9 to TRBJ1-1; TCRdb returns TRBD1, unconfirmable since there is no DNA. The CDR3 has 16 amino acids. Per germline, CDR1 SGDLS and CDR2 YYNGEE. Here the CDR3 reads CASSVDTGGMNTEAFF.

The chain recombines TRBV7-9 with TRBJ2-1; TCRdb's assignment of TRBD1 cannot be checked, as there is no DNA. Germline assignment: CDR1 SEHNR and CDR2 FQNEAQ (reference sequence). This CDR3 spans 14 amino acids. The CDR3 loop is CASSLAGDYPEQFF.

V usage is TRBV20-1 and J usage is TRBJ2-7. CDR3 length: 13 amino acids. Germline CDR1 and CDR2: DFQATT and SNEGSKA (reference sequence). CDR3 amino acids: CSAPESGTYEQYF.

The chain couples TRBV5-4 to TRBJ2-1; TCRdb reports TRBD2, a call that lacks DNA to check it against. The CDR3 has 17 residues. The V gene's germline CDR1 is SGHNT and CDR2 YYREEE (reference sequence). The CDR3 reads CASSLSSGRVSYNEQFF.

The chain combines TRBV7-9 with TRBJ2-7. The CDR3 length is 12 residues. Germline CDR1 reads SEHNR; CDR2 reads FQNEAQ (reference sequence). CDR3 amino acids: CASSLAGVEQYF.

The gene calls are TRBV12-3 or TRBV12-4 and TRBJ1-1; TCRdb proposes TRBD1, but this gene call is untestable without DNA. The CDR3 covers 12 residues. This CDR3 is CASDRGRTEAFF.

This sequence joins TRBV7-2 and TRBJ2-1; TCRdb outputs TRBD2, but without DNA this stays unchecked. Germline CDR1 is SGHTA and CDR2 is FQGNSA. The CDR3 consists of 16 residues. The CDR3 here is CASSLGLATNYNEQFF.

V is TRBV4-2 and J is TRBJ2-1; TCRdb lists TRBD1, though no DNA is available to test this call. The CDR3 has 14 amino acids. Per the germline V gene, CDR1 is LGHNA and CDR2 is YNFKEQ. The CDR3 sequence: CASSQIGVVDEQFF.

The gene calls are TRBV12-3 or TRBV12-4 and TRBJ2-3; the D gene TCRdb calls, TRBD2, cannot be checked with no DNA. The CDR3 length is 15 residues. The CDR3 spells CATTDSGGSTDTQYF.

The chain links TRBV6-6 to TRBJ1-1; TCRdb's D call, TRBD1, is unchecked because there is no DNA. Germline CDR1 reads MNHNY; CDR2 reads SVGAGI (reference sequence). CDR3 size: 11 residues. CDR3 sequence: CASSYSGGAFF.

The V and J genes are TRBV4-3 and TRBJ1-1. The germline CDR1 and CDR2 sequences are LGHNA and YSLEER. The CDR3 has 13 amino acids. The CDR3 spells CASSQDVDTEAFF.

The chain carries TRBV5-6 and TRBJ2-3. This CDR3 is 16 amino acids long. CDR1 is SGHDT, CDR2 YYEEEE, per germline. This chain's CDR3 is CASSGWTSGYTDTQYF.

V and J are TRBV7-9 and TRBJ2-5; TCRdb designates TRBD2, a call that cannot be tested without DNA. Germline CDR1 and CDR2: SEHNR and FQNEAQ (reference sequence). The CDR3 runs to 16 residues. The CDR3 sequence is CASSLEAGGPQETQYF.

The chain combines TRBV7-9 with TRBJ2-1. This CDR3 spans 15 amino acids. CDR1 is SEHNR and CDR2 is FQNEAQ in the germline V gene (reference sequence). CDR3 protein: CASSLYRGSYNEQFF.

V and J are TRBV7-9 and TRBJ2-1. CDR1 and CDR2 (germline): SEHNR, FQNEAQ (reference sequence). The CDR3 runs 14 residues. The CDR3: CASSSQPSYDEQFF.

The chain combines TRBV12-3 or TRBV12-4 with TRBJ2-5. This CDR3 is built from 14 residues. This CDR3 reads CASSPRPTQETQYF.

The CDR3 sequence is CASSPGDEQFF. The chain carries TRBV3-1 and TRBJ2-1; the D call from TCRdb, TRBD1, cannot be confirmed without DNA. CDR1 and CDR2 (germline): LGHDT, YNNKEL (reference sequence). This CDR3 contains 11 residues.

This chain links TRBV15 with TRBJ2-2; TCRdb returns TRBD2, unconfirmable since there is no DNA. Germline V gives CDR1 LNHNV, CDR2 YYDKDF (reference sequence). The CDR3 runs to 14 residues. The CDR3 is CATSRGSGTGELFF. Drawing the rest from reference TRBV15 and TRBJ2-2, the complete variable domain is DAMVIQNPRYQVTQFGKPVTLSCSQTLNHNVMYWYQQKSSQAPKLLFHYYDKDFNNEADTPDNFQSRRPNTSFCFLDIRSPGLGDTAMYLCATSRGSGTGELFFGEGSRLTVL.

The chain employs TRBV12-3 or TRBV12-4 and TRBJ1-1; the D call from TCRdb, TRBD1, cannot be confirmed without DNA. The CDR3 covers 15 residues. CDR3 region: CASSSGVRVGTEAFF.

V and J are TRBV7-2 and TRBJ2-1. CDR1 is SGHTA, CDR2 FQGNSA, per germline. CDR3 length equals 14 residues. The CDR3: CASSFHSRNNEQFF.

This CDR3 is CASSEGLAGGETQYF. This chain links TRBV2 with TRBJ2-5; TCRdb calls TRBD2, which cannot be checked without DNA. Germline V gene sequence: CDR1 SNHLY, CDR2 FYNNEI. The CDR3 extends over 15 amino acids.

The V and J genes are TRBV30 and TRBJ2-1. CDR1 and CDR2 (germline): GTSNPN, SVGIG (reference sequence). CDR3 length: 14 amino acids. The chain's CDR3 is CAWNTVSSYNEQFF. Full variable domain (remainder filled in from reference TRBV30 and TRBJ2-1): SQTIHQWPATLVQPVGSPLSLECTVEGTSNPNLYWYRQAAGRGLQLLFYSVGIGQISSEVPQNLSASRPQDRQFILSSKKLLLSDSGFYLCAWNTVSSYNEQFFGPGTRLTVL.

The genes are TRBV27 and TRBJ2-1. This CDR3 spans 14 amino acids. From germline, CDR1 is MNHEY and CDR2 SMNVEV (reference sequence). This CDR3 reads CASSTDANGDEQFF.

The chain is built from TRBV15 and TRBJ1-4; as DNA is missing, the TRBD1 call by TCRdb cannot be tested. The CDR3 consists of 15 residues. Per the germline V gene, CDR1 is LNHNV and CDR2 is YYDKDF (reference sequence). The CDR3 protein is CATSDRGMPNEKLFF.